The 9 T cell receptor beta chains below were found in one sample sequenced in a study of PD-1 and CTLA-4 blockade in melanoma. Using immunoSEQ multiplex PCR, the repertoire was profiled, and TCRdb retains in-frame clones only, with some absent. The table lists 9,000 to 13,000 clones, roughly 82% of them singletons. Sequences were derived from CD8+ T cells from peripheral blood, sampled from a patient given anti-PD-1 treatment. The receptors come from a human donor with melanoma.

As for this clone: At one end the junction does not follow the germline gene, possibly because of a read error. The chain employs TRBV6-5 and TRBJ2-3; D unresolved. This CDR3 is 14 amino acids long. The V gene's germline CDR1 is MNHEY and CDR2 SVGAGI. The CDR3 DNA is TGTGCCAGCAGCTACTACCCAGGCACAGATACGCAGTATTTT. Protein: CASSYYPGTDTQYF.

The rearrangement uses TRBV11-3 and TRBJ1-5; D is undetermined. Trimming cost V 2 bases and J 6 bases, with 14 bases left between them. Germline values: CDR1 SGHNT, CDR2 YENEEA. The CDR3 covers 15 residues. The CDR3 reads CASSLTTKRIQPQHF. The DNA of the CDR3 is TGTGCCAGCAGCTTAACGACGAAAAGGATTCAGCCCCAGCATTTT.

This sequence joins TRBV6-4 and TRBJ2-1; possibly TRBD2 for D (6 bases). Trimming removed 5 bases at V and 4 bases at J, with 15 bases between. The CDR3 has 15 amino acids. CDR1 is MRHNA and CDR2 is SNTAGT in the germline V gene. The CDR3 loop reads CASSYSLASYNEQFF. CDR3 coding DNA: TGTGCCAGCAGTTATTCACTAGCTTCATACAATGAGCAGTTCTTC.

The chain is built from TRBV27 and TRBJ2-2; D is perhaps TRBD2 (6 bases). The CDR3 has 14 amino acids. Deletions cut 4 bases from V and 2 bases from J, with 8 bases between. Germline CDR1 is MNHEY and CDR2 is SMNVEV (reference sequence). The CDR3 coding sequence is TGTGCCAGCAGTTCGGGACTTAACACCGGGGAGCTGTTTTTT. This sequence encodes CASSSGLNTGELFF.

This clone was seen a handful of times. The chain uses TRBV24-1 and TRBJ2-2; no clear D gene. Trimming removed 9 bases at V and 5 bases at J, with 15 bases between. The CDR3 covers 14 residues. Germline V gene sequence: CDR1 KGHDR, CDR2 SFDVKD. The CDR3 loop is CATEPAGETGELFF. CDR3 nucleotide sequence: TGTGCCACCGAGCCTGCTGGGGAAACCGGGGAGCTGTTTTTT.

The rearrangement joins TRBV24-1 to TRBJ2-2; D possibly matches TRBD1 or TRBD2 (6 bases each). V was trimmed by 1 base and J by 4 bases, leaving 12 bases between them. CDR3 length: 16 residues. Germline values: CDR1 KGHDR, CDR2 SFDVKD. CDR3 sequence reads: CATSDFGGRGTGELFF. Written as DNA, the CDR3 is TGTGCCACCAGTGATTTTGGGGGGCGCGGCACCGGGGAGCTGTTTTTT.

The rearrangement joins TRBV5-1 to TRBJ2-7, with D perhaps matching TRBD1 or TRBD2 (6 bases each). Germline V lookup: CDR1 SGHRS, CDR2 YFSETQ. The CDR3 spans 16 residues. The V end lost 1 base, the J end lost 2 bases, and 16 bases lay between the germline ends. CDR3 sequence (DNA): TGCGCCAGCAGCTTGAGGCAGGGGACTTTAACCTACGAGCAGTACTTC. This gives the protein CASSLRQGTLTYEQYF.

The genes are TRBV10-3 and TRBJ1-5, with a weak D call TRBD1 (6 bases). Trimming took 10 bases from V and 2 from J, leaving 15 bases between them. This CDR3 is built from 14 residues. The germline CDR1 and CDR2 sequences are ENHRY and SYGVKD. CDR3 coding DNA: TGTGCCACCGGGGGGCTACAGGGCAATCAGCCCCAGCATTTT. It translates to CATGGLQGNQPQHF.

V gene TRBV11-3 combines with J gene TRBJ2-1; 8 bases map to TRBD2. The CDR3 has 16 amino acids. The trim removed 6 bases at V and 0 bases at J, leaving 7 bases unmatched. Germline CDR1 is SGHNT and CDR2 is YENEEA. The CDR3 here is CASRTSERSSYNEQFF. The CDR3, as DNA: TGTGCCAGCAGGACTAGCGAACGGAGCTCCTACAATGAGCAGTTCTTC.